Reported below is one TCR beta chain. Between the trimmed V and J ends, which lost 3 bases and 5 bases, there was a span of 13 bases. Germline assignment: CDR1 LNHNV and CDR2 YYDKDF (reference sequence). CDR3 length equals 14 residues. These data belong to a study of OX40 agonist ivuxolimab in advanced cancers. Profiling relied on immunoSEQ multiplex PCR, and the TCRdb table lists in-frame clones only, not all of them. The sample includes around 70,000 clones, nearly 85% of them seen just once. The clonotype comes from an adult with an advanced solid tumor such as melanoma, head and neck, liver or kidney cancer. The chain links TRBV15 to TRBJ1-1, with a possible D match to TRBD1 (6 bases). The sample here was CD4+ or CD8+ T cells sorted from blood, taken in a trial of the OX40 agonist ivuxolimab. CDR3 DNA sequence: TGTGCCACCAGCAGGAAAAGGGGGGTGACTGAAGCTTTCTTT. This encodes CATSRKRGVTEAFF.